The sequence of this T cell receptor (beta chain) was determined in a study of cytomegalovirus exposure and HLA in healthy donors. PCR amplification relied on 60 Vbeta primers (plus 13 Jbeta primers). Profiled with immunoSEQ multiplex PCR; TCRdb holds only in-frame clones, not every one. The table lists more than 60,000 clones, approximately 82% of them singletons. Broader study findings: Sequencing artifact likely explains a cluster of highly shared sequence variants.

This CDR3 comprises 11 residues. The ends were cut back, 1 base at V and 8 bases at J, with 9 bases in the middle. Germline CDR1 is SQVTM and CDR2 is ANQGSEA. This clone was detected once. The antigen remains unidentified. Sequencing used PBMCs. The chain has TRBV29-1 and TRBJ2-7, with D possibly being TRBD2 (5 bases). The TCR originated in a man aged 70 or older in good health and CMV-seropositive. CDR3 DNA sequence: TGCAGCGTTGAAGGCGGGCGGCAGCAGTACTTC. This encodes CSVEGGRQQYF.